This T cell receptor beta chain stems from a study of shared clonotypes between healthy human individuals. Assay used: immunoSEQ multiplex PCR; TCRdb lists only in-frame clones, some missing. The sample shows about 2.1 million clones, 93% of them seen only once. Naive CD8 cells lacked CD45RO and underwent positive selection for CCR7, leaving out terminally differentiated effector memory CD45RA+ cells. V lost 3 bases and J 1 base, leaving 17 bases between the germline ends. Per germline, CDR1 SGHRS and CDR2 YFSETQ. The CDR3 is 17 residues long. V usage is TRBV5-1 and J usage is TRBJ2-1; possible D gene TRBD1, 5 bases. The sequence came from a man aged 18-30 years in good health. Some clones in this sample may be carry-over from other donors' samples. The sequenced sample was naive CD8+ T cells from PBMCs. The DNA of the CDR3 is TGCGCCAGCAGCTCGTTGGGGCCGGGTTGGTCCTACAATGAGCAGTTCTTC. Translated: CASSSLGPGWSYNEQFF.